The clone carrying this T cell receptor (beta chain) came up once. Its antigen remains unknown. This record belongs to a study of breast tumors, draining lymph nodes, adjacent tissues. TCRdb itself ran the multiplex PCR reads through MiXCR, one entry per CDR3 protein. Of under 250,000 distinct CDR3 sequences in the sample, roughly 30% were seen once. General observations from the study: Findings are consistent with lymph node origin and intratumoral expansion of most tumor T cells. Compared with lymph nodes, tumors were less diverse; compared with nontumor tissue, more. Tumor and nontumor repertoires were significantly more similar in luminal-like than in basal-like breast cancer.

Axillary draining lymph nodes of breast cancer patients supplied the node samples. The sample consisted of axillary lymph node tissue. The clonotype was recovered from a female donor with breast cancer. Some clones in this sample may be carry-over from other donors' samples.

The CDR3 spells CASSETGGYF. The CDR3 nucleotides are TGTGCCAGCAGTGAAACAGGCGGTTACTTC. The chain is built from TRBV6-1 and TRBJ2-5, with D maybe TRBD1 (5 bases). This CDR3 contains 10 residues. Trimming pared 2 bases from V and 14 bases from J, leaving 9 bases between. The germline gives CDR1 MNHNS, CDR2 SASEGT.